The present entry profiles one T cell receptor beta chain with its context. This sample is drawn from a study of blood T cell repertoires in COVID-19. The overall study: Samples representing acute and convalescent COVID-19 were sourced from the United States, Italy and Spain. In each case, the material was cDNA or gDNA derived from T cells, B-cell-depleted T cells, or PBMCs.

In the original analysis: Reference gene primer amplification in the assay estimated nucleated cell counts. Clones were read by immunoSEQ multiplex PCR, and TCRdb kept only the in-frame ones, dropping some. The DNA gave D and trimming, while V, J and clone size come from that table. The table records about 40,000 clones, roughly 88% of them present only once. The CDR3 totals 16 residues. CDR1 is MNHNY and CDR2 is SVGAGI in the germline V gene (reference sequence). Trimming at V came to 5 bases and at J to 1 base, leaving 9 bases not matched to a gene. The chain uses TRBV6-6 and TRBJ2-5, with TRBD1 matching over 8 bases. Sequencing was performed on peripheral blood. The receptor's source is a woman between 70 and 85 years old with acute or convalescent COVID-19. The CDR3 nucleotides read TGTGCCAGCAGTCACGGGACAGGCAGTAGCCAAGAGACCCAGTACTTC. Translated, it gives CASSHGTGSSQETQYF.